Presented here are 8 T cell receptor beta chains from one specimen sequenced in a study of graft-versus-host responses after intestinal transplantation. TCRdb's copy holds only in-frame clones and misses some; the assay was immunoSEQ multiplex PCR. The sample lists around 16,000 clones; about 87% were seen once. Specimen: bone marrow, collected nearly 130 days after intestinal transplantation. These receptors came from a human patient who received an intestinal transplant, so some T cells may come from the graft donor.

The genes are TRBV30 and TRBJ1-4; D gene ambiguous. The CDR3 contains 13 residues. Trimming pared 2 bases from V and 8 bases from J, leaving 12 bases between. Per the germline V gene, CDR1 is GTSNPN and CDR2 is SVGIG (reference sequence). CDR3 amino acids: CAWSSRLGEKLFF. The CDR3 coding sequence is TGTGCCTGGAGTTCCCGTCTGGGGGAAAAACTGTTTTTT. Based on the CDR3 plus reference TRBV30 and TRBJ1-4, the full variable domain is SQTIHQWPATLVQPVGSPLSLECTVEGTSNPNLYWYRQAAGRGLQLLFYSVGIGQISSEVPQNLSASRPQDRQFILSSKKLLLSDSGFYLCAWSSRLGEKLFFGSGTQLSVL.

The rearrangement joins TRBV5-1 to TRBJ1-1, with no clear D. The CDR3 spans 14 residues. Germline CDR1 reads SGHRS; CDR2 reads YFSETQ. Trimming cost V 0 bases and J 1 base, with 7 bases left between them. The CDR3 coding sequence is TGCGCCAGCAGCTTGGAGCCAGGGAACACTGAAGCTTTCTTT. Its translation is CASSLEPGNTEAFF.

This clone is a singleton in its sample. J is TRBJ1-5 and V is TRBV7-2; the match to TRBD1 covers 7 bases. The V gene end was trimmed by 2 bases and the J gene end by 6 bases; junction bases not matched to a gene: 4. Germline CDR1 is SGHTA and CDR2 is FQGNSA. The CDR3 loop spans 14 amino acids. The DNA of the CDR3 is TGTGCCAGCAGCTTAACGACAGGGCCTCAGCCCCAGCATTTT. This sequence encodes CASSLTTGPQPQHF.

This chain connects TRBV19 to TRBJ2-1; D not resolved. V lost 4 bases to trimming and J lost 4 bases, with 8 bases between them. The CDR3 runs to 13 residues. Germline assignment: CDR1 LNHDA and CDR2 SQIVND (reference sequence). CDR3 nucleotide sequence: TGTGCCAGTAGTAAAGTGGTATACAATGAGCAGTTCTTC. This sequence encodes CASSKVVYNEQFF.

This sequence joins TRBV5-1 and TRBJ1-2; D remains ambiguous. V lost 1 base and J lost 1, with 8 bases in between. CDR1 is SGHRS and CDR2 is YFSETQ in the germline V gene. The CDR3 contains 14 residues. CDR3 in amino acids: CASSLSTDNYGYTF. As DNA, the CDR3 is TGCGCCAGCAGCTTGTCCACGGATAACTATGGCTACACCTTC.

The CDR3 region is CASSLKPGVTEAFF. Here the CDR3 DNA reads TGTGCCAGCAGTTTAAAACCAGGGGTGACTGAAGCTTTCTTT. The rearrangement links TRBV28 to TRBJ1-1; maybe TRBD1 (6 bases). Per the germline V gene, CDR1 is MDHEN and CDR2 is SYDVKM. The CDR3 loop spans 14 amino acids. V was clipped by 2 bases and J by 5 bases, with 12 bases between them.

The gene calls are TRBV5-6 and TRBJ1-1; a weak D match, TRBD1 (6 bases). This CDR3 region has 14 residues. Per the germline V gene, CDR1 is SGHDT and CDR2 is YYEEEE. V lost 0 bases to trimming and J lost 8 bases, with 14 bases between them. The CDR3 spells CASSLEGGRREAFF. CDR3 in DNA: TGTGCCAGCAGCTTGGAAGGGGGGCGGCGGGAAGCTTTCTTT.

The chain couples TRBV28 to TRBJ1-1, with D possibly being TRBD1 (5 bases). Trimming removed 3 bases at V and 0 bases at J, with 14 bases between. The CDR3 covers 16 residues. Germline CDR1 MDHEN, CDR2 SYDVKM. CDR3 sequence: CASSFPTSGMNTEAFF. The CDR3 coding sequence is TGTGCCAGCAGTTTCCCCACGTCAGGGATGAACACTGAAGCTTTCTTT.